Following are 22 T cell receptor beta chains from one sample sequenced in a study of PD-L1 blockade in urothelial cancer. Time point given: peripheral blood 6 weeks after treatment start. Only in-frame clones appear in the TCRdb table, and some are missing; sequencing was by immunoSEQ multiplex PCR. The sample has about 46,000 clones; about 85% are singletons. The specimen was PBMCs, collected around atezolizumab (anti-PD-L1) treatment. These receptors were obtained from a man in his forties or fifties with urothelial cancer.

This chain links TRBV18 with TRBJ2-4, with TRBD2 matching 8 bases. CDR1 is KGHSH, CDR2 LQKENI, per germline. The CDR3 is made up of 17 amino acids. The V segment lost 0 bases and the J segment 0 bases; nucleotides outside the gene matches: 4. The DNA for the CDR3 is TGTGCCAGCTCACCACCGACGGGGGGGGTAGCCAAAAACATTCAGTACTTC. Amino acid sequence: CASSPPTGGVAKNIQYF.

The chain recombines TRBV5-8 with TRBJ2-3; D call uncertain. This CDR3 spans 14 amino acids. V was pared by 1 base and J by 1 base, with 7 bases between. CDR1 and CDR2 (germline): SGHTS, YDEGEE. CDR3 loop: CASSLSAGTDTQYF. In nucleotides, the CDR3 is TGTGCCAGCAGCTTGTCCGCGGGCACAGATACGCAGTATTTT. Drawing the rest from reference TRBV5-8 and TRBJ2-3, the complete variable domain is EAGVTQSPTHLIKTRGQQATLRCSPISGHTSVYWYQQALGLGLQFLLWYDEGEERNRGNFPPRFSGRQFPNYSSELNVNALELEDSALYLCASSLSAGTDTQYFGPGTRLTVL.

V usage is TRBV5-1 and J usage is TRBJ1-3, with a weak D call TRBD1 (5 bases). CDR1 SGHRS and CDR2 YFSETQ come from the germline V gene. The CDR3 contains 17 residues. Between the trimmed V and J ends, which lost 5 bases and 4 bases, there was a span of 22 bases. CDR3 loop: CASSSGILERNGNTIYF. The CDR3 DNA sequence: TGCGCCAGCAGTTCAGGGATTTTAGAAAGAAACGGAAACACCATATATTTT.

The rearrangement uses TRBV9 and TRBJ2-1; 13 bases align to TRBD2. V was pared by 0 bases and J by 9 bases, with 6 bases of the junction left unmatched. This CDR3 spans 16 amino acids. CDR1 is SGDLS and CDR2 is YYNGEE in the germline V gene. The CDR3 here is CASSVGTSGRVGEQFF. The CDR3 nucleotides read TGTGCCAGCAGCGTAGGGACTAGCGGGAGAGTGGGTGAGCAGTTCTTC.

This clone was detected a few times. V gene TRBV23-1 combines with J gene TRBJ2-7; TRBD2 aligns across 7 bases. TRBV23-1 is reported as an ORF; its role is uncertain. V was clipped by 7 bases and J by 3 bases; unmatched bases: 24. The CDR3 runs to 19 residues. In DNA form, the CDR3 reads TGCGCCAGCACCCACCGAACCCTGAAGACGCGACTAGCTGTCTACGAGCAGTACTTC. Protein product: CASTHRTLKTRLAVYEQYF.

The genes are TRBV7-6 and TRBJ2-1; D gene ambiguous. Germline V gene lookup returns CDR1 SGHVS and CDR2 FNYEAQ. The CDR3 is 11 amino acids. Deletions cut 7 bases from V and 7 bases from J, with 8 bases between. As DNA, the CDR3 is TGTGCCAGCACCGCCGGGAATGAGCAGTTCTTC. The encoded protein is CASTAGNEQFF.

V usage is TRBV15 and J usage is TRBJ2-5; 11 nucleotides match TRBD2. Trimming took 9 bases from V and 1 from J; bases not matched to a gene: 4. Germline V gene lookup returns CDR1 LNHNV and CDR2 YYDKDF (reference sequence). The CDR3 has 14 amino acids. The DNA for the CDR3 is TGTGCCACTAGCGGGGGGGCCCTCCAAGAGACCCAGTACTTC. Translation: CATSGGALQETQYF.

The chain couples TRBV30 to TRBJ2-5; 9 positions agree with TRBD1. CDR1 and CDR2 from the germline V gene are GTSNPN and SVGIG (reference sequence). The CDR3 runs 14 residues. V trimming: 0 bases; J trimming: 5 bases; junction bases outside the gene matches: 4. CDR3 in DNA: TGTGCCTGGAGTGTAAGGACAGGGGATGAGACCCAGTACTTC. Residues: CAWSVRTGDETQYF.

The CDR3 loop is CASSQPGLAGGGVYNEQFF. CDR3 DNA: TGTGCCAGCAGCCAACCGGGACTAGCGGGAGGGGGGGTCTACAATGAGCAGTTCTTC. This sequence joins TRBV27 and TRBJ2-1, with 16 bases that match TRBD2. The V and J ends lost 6 bases and 3 bases, in that order; junction bases with no gene match: 11. Germline V gene data show CDR1 as MNHEY and CDR2 as SMNVEV (reference sequence). There are 19 residues in the CDR3.

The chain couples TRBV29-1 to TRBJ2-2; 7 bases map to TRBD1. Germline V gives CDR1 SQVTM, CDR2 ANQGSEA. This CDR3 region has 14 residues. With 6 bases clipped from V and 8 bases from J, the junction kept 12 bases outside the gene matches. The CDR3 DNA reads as TGCAGCGTCGTTACCCGACAGGGAATTGGGGAGCTGTTTTTT. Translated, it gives CSVVTRQGIGELFF.

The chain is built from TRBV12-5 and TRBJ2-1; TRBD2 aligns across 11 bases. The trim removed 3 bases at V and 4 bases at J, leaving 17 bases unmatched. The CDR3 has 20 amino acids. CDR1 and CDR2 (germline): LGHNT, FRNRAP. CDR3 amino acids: CASGFIGLAGGRVGYNEQFF. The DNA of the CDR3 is TGTGCTAGTGGTTTTATCGGGCTAGCGGGAGGAAGGGTAGGGTACAATGAGCAGTTCTTC.

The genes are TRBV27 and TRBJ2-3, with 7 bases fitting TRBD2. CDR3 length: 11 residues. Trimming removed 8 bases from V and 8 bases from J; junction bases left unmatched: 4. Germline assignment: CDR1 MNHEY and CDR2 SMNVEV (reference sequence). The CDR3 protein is CASSSGITQYF. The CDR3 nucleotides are TGTGCCAGCTCTAGCGGAATTACGCAGTATTTT.

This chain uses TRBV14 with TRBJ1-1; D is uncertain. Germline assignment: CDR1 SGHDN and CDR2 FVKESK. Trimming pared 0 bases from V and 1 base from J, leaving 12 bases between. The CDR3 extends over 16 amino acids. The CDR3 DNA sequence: TGTGCCAGCAGCCAAGATTTAGAGAATTCGAACACTGAAGCTTTCTTT. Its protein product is CASSQDLENSNTEAFF.

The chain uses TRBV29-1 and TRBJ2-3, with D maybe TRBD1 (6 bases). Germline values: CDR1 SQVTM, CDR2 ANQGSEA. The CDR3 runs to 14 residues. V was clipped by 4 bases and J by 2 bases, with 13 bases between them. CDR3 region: CSVAGVGTTDTQYF. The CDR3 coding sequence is TGCAGCGTTGCAGGGGTGGGCACCACAGATACGCAGTATTTT.

The CDR3 region is CASRTGQGITGELFF. The DNA for the CDR3 is TGTGCCAGTAGGACGGGACAGGGAATCACCGGGGAGCTGTTTTTT. This sequence joins TRBV19 and TRBJ2-2, with 9 bases lining up with TRBD1. With V trimmed by 6 bases and J by 4 bases, 6 bases remained unmatched. Germline assignment: CDR1 LNHDA and CDR2 SQIVND (reference sequence). CDR3 size: 15 residues. The variable domain in full, completed from reference TRBV19 and TRBJ2-2, reads DGGITQSPKYLFRKEGQNVTLSCEQNLNHDAMYWYRQDPGQGLRLIYYSQIVNDFQKGDIAEGYSVSREKKESFPLTVTSAQKNPTAFYLCASRTGQGITGELFFGEGSRLTVL.

CDR3 in amino acids: CSPFLGTEETQYF. CDR3 coding DNA: TGCAGCCCCTTTTTGGGGACAGAAGAGACCCAGTACTTC. The V call is TRBV29-1, the J call TRBJ2-5, with 7 positions matching TRBD1. The V gene end was trimmed by 8 bases and the J gene end by 3 bases; junction bases not matched to a gene: 9. Germline V gene sequence: CDR1 SQVTM, CDR2 ANQGSEA. There are 13 residues in the CDR3.

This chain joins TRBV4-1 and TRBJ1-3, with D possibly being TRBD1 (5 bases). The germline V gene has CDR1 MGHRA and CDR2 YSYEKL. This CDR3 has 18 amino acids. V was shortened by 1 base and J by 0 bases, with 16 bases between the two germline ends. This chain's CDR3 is CASSQGAQGPSSGNTIYF. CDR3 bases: TGCGCCAGCAGCCAAGGTGCTCAGGGTCCGAGCTCTGGAAACACCATATATTTT.

CDR3 DNA sequence: TGTGCCAGCAGTGAATCCAGGGAGGGTGGCTACACCTTC. It is translated as CASSESREGGYTF. The genes are TRBV25-1 and TRBJ1-2, with a tentative D call TRBD1 (5 bases). Trimming removed 1 base at V and 7 bases at J, with 10 bases between. Germline CDR1 and CDR2: MGHDK and SYGVNS. The CDR3 contains 13 residues.

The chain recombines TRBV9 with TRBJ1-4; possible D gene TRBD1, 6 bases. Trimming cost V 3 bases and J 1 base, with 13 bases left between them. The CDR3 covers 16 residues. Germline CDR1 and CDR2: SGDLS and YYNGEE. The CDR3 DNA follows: TGTGCCAGCAGCGGCCGTGAGGGGGTAACTAATGAAAAACTGTTTTTT. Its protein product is CASSGREGVTNEKLFF.

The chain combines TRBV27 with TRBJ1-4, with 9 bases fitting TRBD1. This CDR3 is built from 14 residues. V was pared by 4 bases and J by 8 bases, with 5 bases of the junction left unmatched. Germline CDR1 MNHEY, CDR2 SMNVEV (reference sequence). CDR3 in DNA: TGTGCCAGCAGTTCCGGGACAGGGAGGGAAAAACTGTTTTTT. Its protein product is CASSSGTGREKLFF.

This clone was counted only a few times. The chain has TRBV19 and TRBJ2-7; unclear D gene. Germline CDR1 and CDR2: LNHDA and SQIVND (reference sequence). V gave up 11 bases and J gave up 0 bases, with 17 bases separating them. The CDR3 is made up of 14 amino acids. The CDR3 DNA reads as TGTGCCGGTTACGCCAGCCGGGTCTCCTACGAGCAGTACTTC. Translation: CAGYASRVSYEQYF.

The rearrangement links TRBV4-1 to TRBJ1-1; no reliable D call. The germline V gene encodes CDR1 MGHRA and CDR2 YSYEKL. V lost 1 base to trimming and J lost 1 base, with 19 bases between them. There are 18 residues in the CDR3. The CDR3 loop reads CASSQGRRTLVANTEAFF. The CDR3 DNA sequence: TGCGCCAGCAGCCAAGGGAGACGGACTCTCGTGGCGAACACTGAAGCTTTCTTT.